The entry below gives a single T cell receptor beta chain sequence along with its context. What it binds is unknown. Using immunoSEQ multiplex PCR, the repertoire was profiled, and TCRdb retains in-frame clones only, with some absent. The sample has about 19,000 clones; about 89% are singletons. This CDR3 is built from 17 residues. In germline, CDR1 is KGHSH, CDR2 LQKENI. The V and J ends lost 1 base and 4 bases respectively, with 19 bases between them. The sample belongs to a study of graft-versus-host responses after intestinal transplantation. Study at large: Anti-thymocyte globulin induction preceded 2 to 4 years of tacrolimus and steroid maintenance in all recipients. Study observations and caveats: Subjects displaying graft-donor T cell macrochimerism possessed elevated graft-versus-host to host-versus-graft clonal ratios inside allografts. Some GvH clones were seen earlier in gut or blood, suggesting intestinal origin.

The chain combines TRBV18 with TRBJ1-1, with D hard to call. The receptor was derived from a human patient who received an intestinal transplant, so some T cells may come from the graft donor. Source: bone marrow, taken just under 130 days after transplant. As DNA, the CDR3 is TGTGCCAGCTCACCACAAAACCCATTAAGCGAGACCACTGAAGCTTTCTTT. It is translated as CASSPQNPLSETTEAFF.